This passage covers 27 T cell receptor beta chains from one sample sequenced in a study of T-cell reconstitution after alpha-beta-depleted transplantation in children. The authors prepared the TCRbeta library with unique molecular identifiers. TCRdb re-called the PCR reads through MiXCR, storing one row per CDR3 protein. Among almost 250,000 distinct CDR3 sequences listed, more than 20% were seen once. The sample consisted of PBMCs, taken before TCRalphabeta/CD19-depleted stem cell transplant. The receptors shown here come from a girl aged 2-10 years with Fanconi anemia, due to receive a stem cell transplant.

The rearrangement uses TRBV7-3 and TRBJ2-1, with a possible D match to TRBD1 (6 bases). CDR3 length: 14 amino acids. Germline-derived CDR1 and CDR2 are SGHTA and FQGTGA. The V and J ends lost 3 bases and 7 bases respectively, with 13 bases between them. DNA for the CDR3: TGTGCCAGCAGCTTTAGGGGGACCGGGAATGAGCAGTTCTTC. Its translation: CASSFRGTGNEQFF.

Ten or more counts support this clonotype. This chain links TRBV9 with TRBJ2-1, with 8 bases that match TRBD2. This CDR3 has 14 residues. The V and J ends lost 3 bases and 8 bases, in that order; junction bases with no gene match: 7. Germline V gives CDR1 SGDLS, CDR2 YYNGEE. DNA for the CDR3: TGTGCCAGCAGCGCCAGACTAGCGCTCGATGAGCAGTTCTTC. Its translation: CASSARLALDEQFF.

This CDR3 is CASSLEVRNTEAFF. The CDR3 region has the DNA TGCGCCAGCAGCTTGGAAGTCAGGAACACTGAAGCTTTCTTT. The gene calls are TRBV5-1 and TRBJ1-1; D gene ambiguous. Germline lookup yields CDR1 SGHRS and CDR2 YFSETQ. V lost 0 bases to trimming and J lost 1 base, with 7 bases between them. This CDR3 is 14 amino acids long.

The sample holds many counts of this clonotype. The chain employs TRBV29-1 and TRBJ1-1; no reliable D call. From germline, CDR1 is SQVTM and CDR2 ANQGSEA. Trimming removed 0 bases at V and 0 bases at J, with 11 bases between. This CDR3 is 15 amino acids long. The chain's CDR3 is CSVEDNWMLNTEAFF. CDR3 bases: TGCAGCGTTGAAGATAACTGGATGTTGAACACTGAAGCTTTCTTT.

The chain uses TRBV25-1 and TRBJ2-7; D perhaps matches TRBD2 (6 bases). Trimming removed 1 base at V and 3 bases at J, with 16 bases between. The CDR3 contains 16 residues. CDR1 and CDR2 from the germline V gene are MGHDK and SYGVNS. The CDR3 spells CASSESLLATSYEQYF. CDR3 nucleotides: TGTGCCAGCAGTGAATCTCTACTAGCTACGAGCTACGAGCAGTACTTC.

This clonotype was seen repeatedly, ten times or more. The rearrangement joins TRBV5-1 to TRBJ2-7; TRBD2 matches 10 bases. V lost 1 base, J lost 2 bases, and 0 bases stayed unmatched. The CDR3 is 14 amino acids. Germline V gene sequence: CDR1 SGHRS, CDR2 YFSETQ. CDR3 sequence reads: CASSLTSGAYEQYF. Written as DNA, the CDR3 is TGCGCCAGCAGCTTGACTAGCGGGGCCTACGAGCAGTACTTC. The whole variable domain, filled in from reference TRBV5-1 and TRBJ2-7, reads KAGVTQTPRYLIKTRGQQVTLSCSPISGHRSVSWYQQTPGQGLQFLFEYFSETQRNKGNFPGRFSGRQFSNSRSEMNVSTLELGDSALYLCASSLTSGAYEQYFGPGTRLTVT.

The CDR3 protein is CASSLSGTGNEQYF. The CDR3 nucleotides read TGTGCCAGCAGTTTATCCGGGACAGGGAACGAGCAGTACTTC. The chain combines TRBV28 with TRBJ2-7; 9 nucleotides align to TRBD1. Germline V CDR1 and CDR2: MDHEN, SYDVKM. V shed 1 base and J 5 bases; nucleotides not matched to a gene: 3. The CDR3 is 14 residues long.

This clonotype showed up many times. The CDR3 is CASSPINQPQHF. The DNA for the CDR3 is TGTGCCAGCAGCCCAATAAATCAGCCCCAGCATTTT. The rearrangement uses TRBV7-9 and TRBJ1-5; no definite D call. Trimming left V 5 bases short and J 4 bases short, with 6 bases between. This CDR3 region has 12 residues. Germline V gives CDR1 SEHNR, CDR2 FQNEAQ (reference sequence).

The CDR3 nucleotides are TGTGCCAGCTCACCTCCAATCGGTTTGAACACTGAAGCTTTCTTT. The encoded protein is CASSPPIGLNTEAFF. The chain is built from TRBV18 and TRBJ1-1; D remains ambiguous. Trimming pared 3 bases from V and 0 bases from J, leaving 11 bases between. The germline V gene has CDR1 KGHSH and CDR2 LQKENI. CDR3 length: 15 residues.

The rearrangement uses TRBV29-1 and TRBJ2-4; no clear D gene. Germline CDR1 SQVTM, CDR2 ANQGSEA. V shed 7 bases and J shed 5 bases, with 12 bases lying between them. The CDR3 extends over 12 amino acids. CDR3 sequence: CSAKSGENIQYF. CDR3 DNA sequence: TGCAGCGCCAAAAGTGGGGAAAACATTCAGTACTTC.

The gene calls are TRBV20-1 and TRBJ2-7; 10 nucleotides match TRBD2. Germline V gene data show CDR1 as DFQATT and CDR2 as SNEGSKA (reference sequence). This CDR3 is 13 amino acids long. V was clipped by 5 bases and J by 2 bases; unmatched bases: 3. In nucleotides, the CDR3 is TGCAGTGCTTCGAGCGGGAGGGCCTACGAGCAGTACTTC. Translated: CSASSGRAYEQYF.

The chain joins TRBV23-1 to TRBJ2-1; 10 nucleotides agree with TRBD1. TRBV23-1 is recorded as an ORF, its role being uncertain. The CDR3 is made up of 17 amino acids. Trimming at V came to 0 bases and at J to 6 bases, leaving 8 bases not matched to a gene. The CDR3 sequence: CASSQSAGTGAPNEQFF. CDR3 DNA: TGCGCCAGCAGTCAATCTGCCGGGACAGGGGCTCCCAATGAGCAGTTCTTC.

This chain joins TRBV3-1 and TRBJ2-1; 10 positions match TRBD2. The CDR3 extends over 16 amino acids. Germline V CDR1 and CDR2: LGHDT, YNNKEL (reference sequence). V lost 3 bases, J lost 5 bases, and 7 bases stayed unmatched. CDR3 DNA: TGTGCCAGCAGCCACCTAGCGGGGGTATTGAACAATGAGCAGTTCTTC. It encodes CASSHLAGVLNNEQFF.

In its sample, this clonotype was seen a few times. The chain has TRBV20-1 and TRBJ2-7; D may be TRBD1 (6 bases). Germline CDR1 is DFQATT and CDR2 is SNEGSKA (reference sequence). V was shortened by 5 bases and J by 3 bases, with 11 bases between the two germline ends. This CDR3 contains 12 residues. The CDR3 DNA sequence: TGCAGTGCTTCCGACAGGAGCTACGAGCAGTACTTC. Translating gives CSASDRSYEQYF.

This sequence joins TRBV20-1 and TRBJ2-4; unclear D gene. Trimming removed 0 bases at V and 0 bases at J, with 3 bases between. The CDR3 totals 13 residues. The V gene's germline CDR1 is DFQATT and CDR2 SNEGSKA (reference sequence). CDR3 sequence (DNA): TGCAGTGCTAGAGAACTAGCCAAAAACATTCAGTACTTC. It specifies CSARELAKNIQYF.

This clonotype was seen at least ten times. The V gene is TRBV7-2, the J gene TRBJ1-1; D may be TRBD1 (6 bases). This CDR3 region has 15 residues. Trimming removed 2 bases from V and 1 base from J, with 11 bases in between. Germline V gives CDR1 SGHTA, CDR2 FQGNSA. CDR3 amino acids: CASSLIWTANTEAFF. The DNA for the CDR3 is TGTGCCAGCAGCTTAATTTGGACAGCGAACACTGAAGCTTTCTTT.

This chain joins TRBV29-1 and TRBJ2-7; unclear D gene. Trimming removed 5 bases from V and 5 bases from J, with 7 bases in between. Looked up from germline, CDR1 is SQVTM and CDR2 is ANQGSEA. CDR3 length: 10 amino acids. This CDR3 reads CSVRGNEQYF. For the CDR3, the DNA is TGCAGCGTTCGCGGTAACGAGCAGTACTTC.

The table lists this clonotype with many counts. The V gene is TRBV10-3, the J gene TRBJ2-1; 12 nucleotides align to TRBD2. Germline assignment: CDR1 ENHRY and CDR2 SYGVKD. This CDR3 comprises 14 residues. Germline trimming cut 4 bases from V and 7 bases from J; bases unmatched to any gene: 2. CDR3 in amino acids: CAISGLAGGNEQFF. CDR3 in DNA: TGTGCCATCAGTGGGCTAGCGGGAGGGAATGAGCAGTTCTTC.

This clonotype appeared a few times. The genes are TRBV4-1 and TRBJ2-7; no reliable D call. Germline V CDR1 and CDR2: MGHRA, YSYEKL. CDR3 length: 13 residues. Trimming cost V 2 bases and J 6 bases, with 11 bases left between them. The chain's CDR3 is CASSQSLGPEQYF. The DNA of the CDR3 is TGCGCCAGCAGCCAATCCCTGGGTCCCGAGCAGTACTTC.

This clonotype was counted many times. The chain has TRBV4-2 and TRBJ2-3; 8 bases align to TRBD2. The V segment lost 4 bases and the J segment 3 bases; nucleotides outside the gene matches: 3. CDR1 is LGHNA and CDR2 is YNFKEQ in the germline V gene. This CDR3 spans 14 amino acids. Here the CDR3 reads CASSLRGGTDTQYF. The CDR3 DNA follows: TGTGCCAGCAGCCTCCGGGGGGGGACAGATACGCAGTATTTT.

This clonotype occurred many times. V usage is TRBV20-1 and J usage is TRBJ1-1; possible D gene TRBD1, 6 bases. The ends were cut back, 7 bases at V and 9 bases at J, with 18 bases in the middle. The CDR3 is 12 residues long. Germline-derived CDR1 and CDR2 are DFQATT and SNEGSKA (reference sequence). The CDR3 sequence: CSVTGPNHKAFF. The DNA of the CDR3 is TGCAGTGTAACAGGGCCCAACCACAAAGCTTTCTTT.

This rearrangement joins TRBV6-2 or TRBV6-3 to TRBJ1-6, with D tentatively TRBD1 (5 bases). V lost 4 bases to trimming and J lost 5 bases, with 9 bases between them. The CDR3 covers 14 residues. Per germline, CDR1 MNHEY and CDR2 SVGEGT. The CDR3 region is CASSLEGHNSPLHF. The CDR3 DNA follows: TGTGCCAGCAGTTTGGAGGGACATAATTCACCCCTCCACTTT.

This clonotype came up many times. The chain combines TRBV20-1 with TRBJ2-1, with TRBD1 matching over 9 bases. V gave up 4 bases and J gave up 5 bases; unmatched junction bases: 6. CDR1 and CDR2 (germline): DFQATT, SNEGSKA (reference sequence). The CDR3 is made up of 14 amino acids. This chain's CDR3 is CSATSYRGHNEQFF. The DNA of the CDR3 is TGCAGTGCTACCTCATACAGGGGGCACAATGAGCAGTTCTTC.

At least ten counts were recorded for this clonotype. This chain connects TRBV28 to TRBJ2-1; 8 bases are a match to TRBD1. From germline, CDR1 is MDHEN and CDR2 SYDVKM. CDR3 length: 16 residues. J gave up 4 bases and V 5 bases, and 10 bases lay outside the gene matches. CDR3 loop: CASSGRGRNGYNEQFF. The CDR3, as DNA: TGTGCCAGCAGTGGCAGGGGGCGCAATGGGTACAATGAGCAGTTCTTC.

CDR3 loop: CSARELLGIFNEQFF. The CDR3, as DNA: TGCAGTGCTAGAGAATTGCTAGGGATCTTCAATGAGCAGTTCTTC. This rearrangement joins TRBV20-1 to TRBJ2-1; D uncertain. The CDR3 extends over 15 amino acids. Trimming left V 0 bases short and J 6 bases short, with 15 bases between. The germline V gene has CDR1 DFQATT and CDR2 SNEGSKA (reference sequence).

This chain connects TRBV12-3 or TRBV12-4 to TRBJ2-7; D remains unclear. Trimming cost V 5 bases and J 4 bases, with 12 bases left between them. The CDR3 runs 13 residues. The CDR3 region has the DNA TGTGCCAGCAGTCCATCTGAGATATACGAGCAGTACTTC. It is translated as CASSPSEIYEQYF.

This clonotype was picked up many times. The chain links TRBV29-1 to TRBJ2-4; no definite D call. The germline V gene encodes CDR1 SQVTM and CDR2 ANQGSEA. CDR3 length: 18 amino acids. V was shortened by 2 bases and J by 0 bases, with 20 bases between the two germline ends. The CDR3 here is CSVERRGVYLLAKNIQYF. The CDR3 DNA sequence: TGCAGCGTTGAAAGGCGTGGGGTATACTTACTAGCCAAAAACATTCAGTACTTC. Drawing the rest from reference TRBV29-1 and TRBJ2-4, the complete variable domain is SAVISQKPSRDICQRGTSLTIQCQVDSQVTMMFWYRQQPGQSLTLIATANQGSEATYESGFVIDKFPISRPNLTFSTLTVSNMSPEDSSIYLCSVERRGVYLLAKNIQYFGAGTRLSVL.